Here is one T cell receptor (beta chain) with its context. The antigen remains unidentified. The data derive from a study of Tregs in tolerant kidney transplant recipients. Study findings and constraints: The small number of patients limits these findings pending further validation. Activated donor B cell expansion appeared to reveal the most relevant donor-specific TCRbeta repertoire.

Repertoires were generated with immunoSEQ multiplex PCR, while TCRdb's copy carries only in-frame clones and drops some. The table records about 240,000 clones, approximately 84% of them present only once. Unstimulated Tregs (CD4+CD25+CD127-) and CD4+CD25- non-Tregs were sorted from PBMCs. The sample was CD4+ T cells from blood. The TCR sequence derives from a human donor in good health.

The CDR3: CSARKTDTQYF. DNA for the CDR3: TGCAGTGCTCGCAAAACAGATACGCAGTATTTT. This chain links TRBV20-1 with TRBJ2-3; no clear D. V lost 5 bases and J 3 bases, leaving 6 bases between the germline ends. The CDR3 extends over 11 amino acids. Per germline, CDR1 DFQATT and CDR2 SNEGSKA (reference sequence).